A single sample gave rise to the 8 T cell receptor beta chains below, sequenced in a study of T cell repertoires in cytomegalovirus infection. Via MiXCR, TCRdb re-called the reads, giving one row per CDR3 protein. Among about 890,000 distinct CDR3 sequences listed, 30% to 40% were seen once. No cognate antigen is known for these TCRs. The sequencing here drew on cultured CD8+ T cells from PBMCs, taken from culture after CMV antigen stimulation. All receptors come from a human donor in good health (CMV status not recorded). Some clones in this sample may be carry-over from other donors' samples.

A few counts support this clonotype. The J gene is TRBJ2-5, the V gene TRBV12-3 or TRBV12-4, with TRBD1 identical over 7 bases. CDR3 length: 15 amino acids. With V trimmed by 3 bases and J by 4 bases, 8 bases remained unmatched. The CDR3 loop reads CASSFDRDPRETQYF. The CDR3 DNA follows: TGTGCCAGCAGTTTTGACAGGGACCCAAGAGAGACCCAGTACTTC.

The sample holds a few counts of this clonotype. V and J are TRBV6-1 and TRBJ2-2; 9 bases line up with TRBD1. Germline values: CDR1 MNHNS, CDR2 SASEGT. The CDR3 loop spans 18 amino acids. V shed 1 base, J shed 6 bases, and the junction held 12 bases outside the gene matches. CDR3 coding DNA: TGTGCCAGCAGTGAAGAGCGTTGGACAGGGGCCCCGTCCGGGGAGCTGTTTTTT. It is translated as CASSEERWTGAPSGELFF.

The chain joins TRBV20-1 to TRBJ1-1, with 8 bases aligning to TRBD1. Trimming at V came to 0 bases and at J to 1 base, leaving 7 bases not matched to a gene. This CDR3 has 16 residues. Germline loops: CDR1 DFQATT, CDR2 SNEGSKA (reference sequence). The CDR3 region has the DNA TGCAGTGCTAGAGATCATCGAGGGACAGGGAACACTGAAGCTTTCTTT. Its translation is CSARDHRGTGNTEAFF.

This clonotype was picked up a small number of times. The CDR3 protein is CSARVETPEAFF. In DNA form, the CDR3 reads TGCAGTGCTAGAGTTGAGACTCCCGAAGCTTTCTTT. V is TRBV20-1 and J is TRBJ1-1; D ambiguous. Germline V gene sequence: CDR1 DFQATT, CDR2 SNEGSKA (reference sequence). Trimming took off 1 base at V and 8 bases at J, with 11 bases between the two ends. This CDR3 has 12 residues.

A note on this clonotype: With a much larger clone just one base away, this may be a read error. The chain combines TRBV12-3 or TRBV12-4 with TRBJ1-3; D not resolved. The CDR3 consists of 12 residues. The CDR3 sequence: CVSTWAGNTIYF. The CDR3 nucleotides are TGTGTCAGCACATGGGCCGGAAACACCATATATTTT.

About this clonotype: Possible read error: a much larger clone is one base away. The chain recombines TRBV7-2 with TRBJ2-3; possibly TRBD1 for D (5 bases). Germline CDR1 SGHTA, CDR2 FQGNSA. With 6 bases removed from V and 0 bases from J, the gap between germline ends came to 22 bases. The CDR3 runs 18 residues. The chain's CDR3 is CASSRPATRTTSTDTQYF. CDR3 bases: TGTGCCAGCAGTCGACCCGCCACCAGGACAACTAGCACAGATACGCAGTATTTT.

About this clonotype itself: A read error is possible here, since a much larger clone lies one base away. The chain's CDR3 is CVSSLGIAGGYNEQFF. CDR3 bases: TGTGTCAGCAGCCTAGGAATTGCGGGGGGTTACAATGAGCAGTTCTTC. V and J are TRBV7-8 and TRBJ2-1, with 8 positions matching TRBD2. Germline CDR1 is SGHVS and CDR2 is FQNEAQ. CDR3 length: 16 amino acids.

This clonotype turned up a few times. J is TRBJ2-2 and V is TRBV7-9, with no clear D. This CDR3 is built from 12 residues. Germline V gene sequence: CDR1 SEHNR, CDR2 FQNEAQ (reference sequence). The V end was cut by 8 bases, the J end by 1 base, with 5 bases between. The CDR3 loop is CASHKNTGELFF. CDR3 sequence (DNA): TGTGCCAGCCACAAGAACACCGGGGAGCTGTTTTTT.